The text below deals with one T cell receptor beta chain. Authors' data handling: Reference gene primer amplification yielded estimated nucleated cell counts. TCRdb keeps only in-frame clones here, not all; method: immunoSEQ multiplex PCR. That table is the source of V, J and clone size, and D and trimming were worked out from the DNA. The profile shows roughly 330,000 clones, 86% of them singletons. The sample belongs to a study of blood T cell repertoires in COVID-19. Study-level background: COVID-19 samples, acute and convalescent, were from the United States, Italy and Spain. PBMCs, B-cell-depleted T cells, or T cells provided the cDNA or gDNA that made up the material.

Deletions cut 7 bases from V and 4 bases from J, with 13 bases between. The length of the CDR3 is 14 residues. The germline CDR1 and CDR2 sequences are SNHLY and FYNNEI. Sequencing used peripheral blood. The clonotype comes from a woman in her forties or fifties with acute or convalescent COVID-19. This chain joins TRBV2 and TRBJ1-4; D not resolved. CDR3: CASKRSEYNEKLFF. The CDR3, as DNA: TGTGCCAGCAAGAGGTCAGAGTATAATGAAAAACTGTTTTTT.